Sequencing of this TCR beta chain was carried out in a study of T cells in Graves' hyperthyroidism and ophthalmopathy. The TCR beta CDR3 regions underwent amplification using RNA transcripts as the source. First-round RT-PCR of the TCR CDR3 relied on the HTBI primer set. TCRdb re-called the multiplex PCR reads through MiXCR, storing one row per CDR3 protein. The table lists about 380,000 distinct CDR3 sequences, around 14% of them singletons. The germline gives CDR1 MDHEN, CDR2 SYDVKM. Trimming shortened V by 8 bases and J by 5 bases, and 12 bases separated the two germline ends. There are 13 residues in the CDR3. Orbital computed tomography and thyroid ultrasound, together with serum TRAb and thyroxine and clinical symptoms, were used for diagnoses.

The sequenced sample was blood. The clonotype was recovered from a woman aged 55-70 years with Graves' hyperthyroidism. The V gene is TRBV28, the J gene TRBJ1-4; D gene unclear. CDR3 sequence reads: CASETRTNEKLFF. The CDR3 bases are TGTGCCAGCGAGACCCGAACAAATGAAAAACTGTTTTTT.